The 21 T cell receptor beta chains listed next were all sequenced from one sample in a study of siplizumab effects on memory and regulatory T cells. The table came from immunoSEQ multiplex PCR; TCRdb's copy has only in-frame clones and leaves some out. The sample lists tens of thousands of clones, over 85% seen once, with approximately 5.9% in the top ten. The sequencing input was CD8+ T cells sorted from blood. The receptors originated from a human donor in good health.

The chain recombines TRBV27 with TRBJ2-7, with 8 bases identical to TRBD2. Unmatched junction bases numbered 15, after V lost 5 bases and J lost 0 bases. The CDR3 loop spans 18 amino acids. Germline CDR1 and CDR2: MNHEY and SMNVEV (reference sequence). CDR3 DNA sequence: TGTGCCAGCAGTGGAGGTGAGGCTGCGGGAGGCAGCTCCTACGAGCAGTACTTC. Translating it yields CASSGGEAAGGSSYEQYF.

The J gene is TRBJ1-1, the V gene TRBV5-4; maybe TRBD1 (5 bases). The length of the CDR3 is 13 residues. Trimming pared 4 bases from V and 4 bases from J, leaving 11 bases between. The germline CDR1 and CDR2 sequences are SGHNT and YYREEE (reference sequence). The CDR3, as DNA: TGTGCCAGCAGCGCAATGGGGGGCACTGAAGCTTTCTTT. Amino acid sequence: CASSAMGGTEAFF.

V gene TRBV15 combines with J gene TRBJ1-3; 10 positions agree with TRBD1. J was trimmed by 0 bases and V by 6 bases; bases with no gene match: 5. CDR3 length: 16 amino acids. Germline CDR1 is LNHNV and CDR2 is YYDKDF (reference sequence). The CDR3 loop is CATRPDRGSSGNTIYF. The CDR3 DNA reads TGTGCCACCAGACCGGACAGGGGGTCCTCTGGAAACACCATATATTTT.

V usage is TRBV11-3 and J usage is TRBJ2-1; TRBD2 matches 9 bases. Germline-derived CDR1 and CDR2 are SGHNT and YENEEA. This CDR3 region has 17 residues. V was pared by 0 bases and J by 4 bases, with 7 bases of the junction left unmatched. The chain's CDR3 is CASSLDRGREGYNEQFF. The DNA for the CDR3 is TGTGCCAGCAGCTTAGATCGGGGGCGGGAGGGGTACAATGAGCAGTTCTTC.

CDR3 DNA sequence: TGTGCCAGTAGTAATATGGGGCCCGGGGAGCTGTTTTTT. Its protein is CASSNMGPGELFF. The chain recombines TRBV19 with TRBJ2-2; a possible D gene is TRBD1 (5 bases). CDR3 length: 13 residues. The germline gives CDR1 LNHDA, CDR2 SQIVND (reference sequence). The V end was cut by 4 bases, the J end by 6 bases, with 9 bases between.

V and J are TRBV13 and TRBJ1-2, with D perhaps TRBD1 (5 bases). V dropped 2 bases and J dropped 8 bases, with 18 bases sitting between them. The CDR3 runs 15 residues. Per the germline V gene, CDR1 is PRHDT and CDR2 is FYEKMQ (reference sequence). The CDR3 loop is CASSLFGAGQGGYTF. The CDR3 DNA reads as TGTGCCAGCAGCTTATTTGGGGCAGGTCAAGGAGGCTACACCTTC. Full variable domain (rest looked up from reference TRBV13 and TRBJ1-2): AAGVIQSPRHLIKEKRETATLKCYPIPRHDTVYWYQQGPGQDPQFLISFYEKMQSDKGSIPDRFSAQQFSDYHSELNMSSLELGDSALYFCASSLFGAGQGGYTFGSGTRLTVV.

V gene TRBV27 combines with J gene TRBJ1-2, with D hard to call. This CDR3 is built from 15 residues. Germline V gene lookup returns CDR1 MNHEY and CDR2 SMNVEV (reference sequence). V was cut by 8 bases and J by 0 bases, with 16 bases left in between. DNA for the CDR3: TGTGCCAGCTGTCAGTCTGGTTCTCCTAACTATGGCTACACCTTC. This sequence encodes CASCQSGSPNYGYTF.

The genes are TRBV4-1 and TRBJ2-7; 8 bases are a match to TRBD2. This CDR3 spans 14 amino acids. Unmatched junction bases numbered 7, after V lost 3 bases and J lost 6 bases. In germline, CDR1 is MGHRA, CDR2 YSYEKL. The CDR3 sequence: CASSQGLDPLEQYF. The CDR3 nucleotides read TGCGCCAGCAGCCAGGGACTAGATCCTCTCGAGCAGTACTTC.

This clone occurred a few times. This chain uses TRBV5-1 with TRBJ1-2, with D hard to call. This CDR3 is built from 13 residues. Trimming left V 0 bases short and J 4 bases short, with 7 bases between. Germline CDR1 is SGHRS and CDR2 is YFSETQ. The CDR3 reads CASSLEGLYGYTF. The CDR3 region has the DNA TGCGCCAGCAGCTTGGAGGGTCTCTATGGCTACACCTTC.

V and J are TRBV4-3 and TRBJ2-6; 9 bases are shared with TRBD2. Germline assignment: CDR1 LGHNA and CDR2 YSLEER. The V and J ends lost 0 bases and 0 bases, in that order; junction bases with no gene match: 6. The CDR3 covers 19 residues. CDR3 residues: CASSQDYPSGNSGANVLTF. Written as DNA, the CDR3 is TGCGCCAGCAGCCAAGATTATCCTAGCGGGAACTCTGGGGCCAACGTCCTGACTTTC.

The CDR3 sequence: CSVELGEWYGYTF. CDR3 DNA: TGCAGCGTTGAACTCGGGGAATGGTATGGCTACACCTTC. V is TRBV29-1 and J is TRBJ1-2, with D unclear. V gave up 2 bases and J gave up 5 bases, with 12 bases separating them. This CDR3 contains 13 residues. The germline CDR1 and CDR2 sequences are SQVTM and ANQGSEA.

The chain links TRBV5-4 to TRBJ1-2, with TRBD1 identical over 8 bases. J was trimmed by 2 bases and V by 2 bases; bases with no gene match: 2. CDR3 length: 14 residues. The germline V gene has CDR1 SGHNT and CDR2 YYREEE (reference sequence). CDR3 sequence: CASSFDRGNYGYTF. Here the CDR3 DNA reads TGTGCCAGCAGCTTTGACAGGGGAAACTATGGCTACACCTTC.

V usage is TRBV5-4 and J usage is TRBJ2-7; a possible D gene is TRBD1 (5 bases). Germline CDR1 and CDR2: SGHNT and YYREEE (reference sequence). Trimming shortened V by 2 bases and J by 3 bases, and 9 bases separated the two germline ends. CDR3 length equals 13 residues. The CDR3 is CASSFVGDYEQYF. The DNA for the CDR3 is TGTGCCAGCAGCTTTGTAGGGGACTACGAGCAGTACTTC.

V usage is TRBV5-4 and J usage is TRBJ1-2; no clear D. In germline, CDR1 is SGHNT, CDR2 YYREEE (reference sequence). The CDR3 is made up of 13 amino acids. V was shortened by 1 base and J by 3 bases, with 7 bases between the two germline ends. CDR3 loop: CASSLLGDYGYTF. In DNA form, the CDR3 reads TGTGCCAGCAGCTTGTTAGGAGACTATGGCTACACCTTC.

CDR3 DNA: TGTGCCAGCAGCCCGCGGACAGGGGGGTACGAGCAGTACTTC. Translation gives CASSPRTGGYEQYF. V gene TRBV11-2 combines with J gene TRBJ2-7; 10 nucleotides match TRBD1. CDR3 size: 14 residues. Germline-derived CDR1 and CDR2 are SGHAT and FQNNGV. V shed 5 bases and J 4 bases; nucleotides not matched to a gene: 5.

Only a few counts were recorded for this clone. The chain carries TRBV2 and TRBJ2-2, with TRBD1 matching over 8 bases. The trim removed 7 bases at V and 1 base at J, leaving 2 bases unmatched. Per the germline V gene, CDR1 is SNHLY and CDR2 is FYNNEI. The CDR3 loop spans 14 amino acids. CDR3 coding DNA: TGTGCCAGCAAGGGACAGGAGAACACCGGGGAGCTGTTTTTT. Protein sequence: CASKGQENTGELFF.

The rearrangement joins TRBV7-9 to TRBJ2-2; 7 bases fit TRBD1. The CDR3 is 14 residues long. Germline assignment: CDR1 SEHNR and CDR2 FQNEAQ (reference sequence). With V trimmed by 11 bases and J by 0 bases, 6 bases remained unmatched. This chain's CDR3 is CAQGDSSNTGELFF. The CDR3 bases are TGTGCCCAGGGGGACAGTTCGAACACCGGGGAGCTGTTTTTT. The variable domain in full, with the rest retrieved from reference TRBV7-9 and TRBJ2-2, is DTGVSQNPRHKITKRGQNVTFRCDPISEHNRLYWYRQTLGQGPEFLTYFQNEAQLEKSRLLSDRFSAERPKGSFSTLEIQRTEQGDSAMYLCAQGDSSNTGELFFGEGSRLTVL.

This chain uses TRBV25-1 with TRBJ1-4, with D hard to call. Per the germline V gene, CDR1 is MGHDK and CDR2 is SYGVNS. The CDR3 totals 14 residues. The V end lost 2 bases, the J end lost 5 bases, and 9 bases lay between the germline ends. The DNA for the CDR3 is TGTGCCAGCAGTGAAGGTCAGATAAATGAAAAACTGTTTTTT. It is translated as CASSEGQINEKLFF.

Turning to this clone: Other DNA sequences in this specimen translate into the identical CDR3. Here the CDR3 reads CASSIGRNTEAFF. Here the CDR3 DNA reads TGTGCCAGTAGTATCGGGCGGAACACTGAAGCTTTCTTT. The gene calls are TRBV19 and TRBJ1-1; no clear D. Germline CDR1 reads LNHDA; CDR2 reads SQIVND (reference sequence). V shed 3 bases and J shed 1 base, with 6 bases lying between them. This CDR3 has 13 residues.

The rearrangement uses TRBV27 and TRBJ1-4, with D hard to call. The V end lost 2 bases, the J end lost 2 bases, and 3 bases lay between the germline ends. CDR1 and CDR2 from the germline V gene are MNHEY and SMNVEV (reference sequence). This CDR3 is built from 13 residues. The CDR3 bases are TGTGCCAGCAGTTTACTTACTAATGAAAAACTGTTTTTT. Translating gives CASSLLTNEKLFF.

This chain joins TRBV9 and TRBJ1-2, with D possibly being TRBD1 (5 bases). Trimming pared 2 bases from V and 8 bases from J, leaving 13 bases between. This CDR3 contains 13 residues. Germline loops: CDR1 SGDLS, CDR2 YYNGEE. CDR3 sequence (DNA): TGTGCCAGCAGCGTCGGGTCTGGGGGAGGCTACACCTTC. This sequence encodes CASSVGSGGGYTF.